Below, 13 T cell receptor beta chains from the same sample are listed, as sequenced in a study of chemoradiotherapy in HPV16-positive cancers. Measured with immunoSEQ multiplex PCR; TCRdb has only the in-frame clones, and not every one. The table has about 67,000 clones, almost 90% seen once; the top ten hold 4% to 4.5%. Here the sequenced sample was blood, taken from a patient who underwent chemoradiotherapy. These receptors were taken from a human donor with HPV-associated anogenital cancer.

V and J are TRBV28 and TRBJ2-3, with D unclear. Trimming removed 6 bases from V and 2 bases from J, with 9 bases in between. In germline, CDR1 is MDHEN, CDR2 SYDVKM. The CDR3 covers 13 residues. The CDR3 region has the DNA TGTGCCAGCAGCAGCCTCCTCACAGATACGCAGTATTTT. Translating it yields CASSSLLTDTQYF. Variable domain in full (rest from reference TRBV28 and TRBJ2-3): DVKVTQSSRYLVKRTGEKVFLECVQDMDHENMFWYRQDPGLGLRLIYFSYDVKMKEKGDIPEGYSVSREKKERFSLILESASTNQTSMYLCASSSLLTDTQYFGPGTRLTVL.

The chain recombines TRBV15 with TRBJ1-1, with D hard to call. Per germline, CDR1 LNHNV and CDR2 YYDKDF (reference sequence). The ends were cut back, 1 base at V and 1 base at J, with 4 bases in the middle. This CDR3 has 13 residues. The CDR3 protein is CATSRGGNTEAFF. For the CDR3, the DNA is TGTGCCACCAGCAGAGGAGGGAACACTGAAGCTTTCTTT.

J is TRBJ2-1 and V is TRBV7-9, with D possibly TRBD1 on 6 matching bases. CDR3 length equals 15 residues. V was trimmed by 6 bases and J by 5 bases, leaving 17 bases between them. Germline-derived CDR1 and CDR2 are SEHNR and FQNEAQ (reference sequence). CDR3 in DNA: TGTGCCAGCAGTTTTATACAGGGTTCAAACAATGAGCAGTTCTTC. It translates to CASSFIQGSNNEQFF. The variable domain in full, with the rest retrieved from reference TRBV7-9 and TRBJ2-1, is DTGVSQNPRHKITKRGQNVTFRCDPISEHNRLYWYRQTLGQGPEFLTYFQNEAQLEKSRLLSDRFSAERPKGSFSTLEIQRTEQGDSAMYLCASSFIQGSNNEQFFGPGTRLTVL.

The chain joins TRBV5-1 to TRBJ2-2; D call uncertain. The V and J ends lost 4 bases and 4 bases respectively, with 20 bases between them. The length of the CDR3 is 17 residues. Per germline, CDR1 SGHRS and CDR2 YFSETQ. The CDR3 here is CASSPELQWVLTGELFF. The CDR3 DNA is TGCGCCAGCAGCCCCGAACTCCAGTGGGTCCTCACCGGGGAGCTGTTTTTT.

This clone was detected once. CDR3 sequence (DNA): TGCGCCAGCAGCCAAGATTTCAGATCCTATGGCTACACCTTC. This translates into CASSQDFRSYGYTF. The chain recombines TRBV4-1 with TRBJ1-2; unclear D gene. Germline values: CDR1 MGHRA, CDR2 YSYEKL. The ends were cut back, 0 bases at V and 4 bases at J, with 9 bases in the middle. The CDR3 is made up of 14 amino acids.

A note on this clone: The sample contains more than one DNA sequence encoding this CDR3. The J gene is TRBJ2-7, the V gene TRBV19, with TRBD1 as a possible D gene (5 bases). V lost 3 bases and J lost 3, with 9 bases in between. The length of the CDR3 is 13 residues. Germline V gives CDR1 LNHDA, CDR2 SQIVND (reference sequence). CDR3 bases: TGTGCCAGTAGTATTGGACACCGCTACGAGCAGTACTTC. Amino acids: CASSIGHRYEQYF.

CDR3 protein: CASSLGGQLYEQYF. The DNA for the CDR3 is TGTGCCAGCAGCTTAGGGGGACAGCTCTACGAGCAGTACTTC. This chain joins TRBV7-9 and TRBJ2-7; 7 nucleotides align to TRBD1. The J segment lost 3 bases and the V segment lost 1 base, leaving 3 bases of the junction unmatched. There are 14 residues in the CDR3. Germline values: CDR1 SEHNR, CDR2 FQNEAQ (reference sequence). Looking up the rest from reference TRBV7-9 and TRBJ2-7 gives the full variable domain: DTGVSQNPRHKITKRGQNVTFRCDPISEHNRLYWYRQTLGQGPEFLTYFQNEAQLEKSRLLSDRFSAERPKGSFSTLEIQRTEQGDSAMYLCASSLGGQLYEQYFGPGTRLTVT.

The gene calls are TRBV12-5 and TRBJ2-2; 7 nucleotides match TRBD1. V lost 0 bases to trimming and J lost 7 bases; unmatched junction nucleotides: 5. This CDR3 is built from 15 residues. Per germline, CDR1 LGHNT and CDR2 FRNRAP. The CDR3 is CASGLVQGRNGELFF. Here the CDR3 DNA reads TGTGCTAGTGGTTTGGTACAGGGGCGGAACGGGGAGCTGTTTTTT.

The chain has TRBV5-4 and TRBJ2-5; D is tentatively TRBD1 or TRBD2 (5 bases each). The germline V gene encodes CDR1 SGHNT and CDR2 YYREEE (reference sequence). Trimming shortened V by 0 bases and J by 4 bases, and 22 bases separated the two germline ends. The CDR3 is 18 residues long. CDR3 amino acids: CASSLVTGQRWERETQYF. The CDR3 DNA reads as TGTGCCAGCAGCTTGGTTACAGGTCAGCGGTGGGAGCGAGAGACCCAGTACTTC. The full variable domain, its missing parts supplied by reference TRBV5-4 and TRBJ2-5, is ETGVTQSPTHLIKTRGQQVTLRCSSQSGHNTVSWYQQALGQGPQFIFQYYREEENGRGNFPPRFSGLQFPNYSSELNVNALELDDSALYLCASSLVTGQRWERETQYFGPGTRLLVL.

This chain links TRBV2 with TRBJ1-1, with D possibly TRBD1 on 5 matching bases. Trimming stripped 7 bases from V and 2 bases from J, with 17 bases between. The CDR3 has 15 residues. CDR1 SNHLY and CDR2 FYNNEI come from the germline V gene. CDR3 DNA: TGTGCCAGCACTAAGGAGAGTAGGGGTAACACTGAAGCTTTCTTT. Translated, it gives CASTKESRGNTEAFF.

The chain is built from TRBV7-8 and TRBJ2-7; 8 bases align to TRBD1. CDR3 size: 14 residues. V lost 5 bases and J lost 5; bases outside the gene matches: 8. Germline CDR1 is SGHVS and CDR2 is FQNEAQ. The CDR3 bases are TGTGCCAGCAGCCCCCGGACAGGGCGGGACGAGCAGTACTTC. Amino acids: CASSPRTGRDEQYF.

The gene calls are TRBV5-5 and TRBJ2-7; D might be TRBD2 (5 bases). V gave up 2 bases and J gave up 1 base, with 7 bases separating them. Germline V gives CDR1 SGHKS, CDR2 YYEKEE (reference sequence). The CDR3 is 13 amino acids. The CDR3 loop is CASSFLASYEQYF. DNA of the CDR3: TGTGCCAGCAGCTTCTTAGCGTCCTACGAGCAGTACTTC.

V and J are TRBV5-1 and TRBJ1-5, with a weak D call TRBD1 (5 bases). The CDR3 consists of 14 residues. V lost 3 bases and J lost 5, with 12 bases in between. Germline V gene sequence: CDR1 SGHRS, CDR2 YFSETQ. The CDR3 loop reads CASSWGGGDQPQHF. For the CDR3, the DNA is TGCGCCAGCAGCTGGGGAGGAGGGGATCAGCCCCAGCATTTT.